This TCR beta chain stems from a study of T cell responses to AZD1222 COVID-19 vaccine. Study-wide findings and caveats: Spike-specific TCR breadth and depth went up after people got two AZD1222 doses.

Germline values: CDR1 SGHKS, CDR2 YYEKEE (reference sequence). The CDR3 consists of 14 residues. The V end was cut by 4 bases, the J end by 1 base, with 11 bases between. Sequencing was performed with immunoSEQ multiplex PCR; in TCRdb, only in-frame clones are kept and a portion is missing. The profile covers more than 150,000 clones, with 90% appearing a single time and approximately 1.5% taken by the ten largest. Concerning this clone itself: The target antigen is unknown.

The source is an adult who received the AZD1222 COVID-19 vaccine. The chain recombines TRBV5-5 with TRBJ2-5; a weak D match, TRBD2 (5 bases). Specimen: peripheral blood, collected 28 days after the second AZD1222 dose. The CDR3 here is CASSPGLAQETQYF. CDR3 sequence (DNA): TGTGCCAGCAGCCCCGGTCTAGCCCAAGAGACCCAGTACTTC.